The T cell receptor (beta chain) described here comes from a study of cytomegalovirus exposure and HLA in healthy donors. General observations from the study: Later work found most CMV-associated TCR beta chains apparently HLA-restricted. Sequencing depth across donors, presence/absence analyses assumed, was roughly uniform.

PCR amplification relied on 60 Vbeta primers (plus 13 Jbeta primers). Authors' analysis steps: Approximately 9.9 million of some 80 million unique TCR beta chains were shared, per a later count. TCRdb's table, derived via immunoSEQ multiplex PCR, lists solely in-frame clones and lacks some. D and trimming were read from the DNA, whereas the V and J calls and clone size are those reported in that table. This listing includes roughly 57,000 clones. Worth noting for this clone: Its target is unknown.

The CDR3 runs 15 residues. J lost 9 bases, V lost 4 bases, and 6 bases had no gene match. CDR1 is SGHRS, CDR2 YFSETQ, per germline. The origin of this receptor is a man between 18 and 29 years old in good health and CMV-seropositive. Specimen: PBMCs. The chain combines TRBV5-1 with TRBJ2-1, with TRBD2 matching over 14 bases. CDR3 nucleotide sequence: TGCGCCAGCAGCCCGGGACTAGCGGGAGTCGGTGAGCAGTTCTTC. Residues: CASSPGLAGVGEQFF. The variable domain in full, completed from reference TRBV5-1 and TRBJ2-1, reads KAGVTQTPRYLIKTRGQQVTLSCSPISGHRSVSWYQQTPGQGLQFLFEYFSETQRNKGNFPGRFSGRQFSNSRSEMNVSTLELGDSALYLCASSPGLAGVGEQFFGPGTRLTVL.